Following are 32 T cell receptor beta chains from one sample sequenced in a study of T cells in women clearing cervical HPV infection (dated by TCRdb to 2016 to 2018). To prepare the library, the immunoSEQ multiplex PCR assay was applied. Drawn from immuneACCESS, this table holds only the in-frame rearrangements with V and J called that TCRdb kept. Clones are partly lost; checked studies trace under half to an unresolved V gene and leave the rest unexplained. This sample's table carries 20,000 to 25,000 clones. The ten biggest clones cover less than 30% of the sample. Input material: blood buffy coat. These TCRs come from a woman aged 18-69 years with a cervical HPV16 infection that either progressed to CIN3+ or cleared (not recorded which).

Of note for this clone: The read is 3 residues too short to cover the CDR3 end, so that end is filled in from the germline J gene. This chain uses TRBV12-3 or TRBV12-4 with TRBJ1-4; possible D gene TRBD1, 6 bases. The germline V and J ends were trimmed by 6 bases and 2 bases, with 13 bases remaining between them. The CDR3 consists of 15 residues. Here the CDR3 reads CASRADSSTNEKLFF. Incomplete CDR3 DNA: TGTGCCAGCAGGGCGGACAGTTCGACTAATGAAAAA.

On this clone itself: The CDR3 is cut off 3 residues early in the read; its end comes from the germline J gene. V and J are TRBV6-1 and TRBJ2-7; weak D call: TRBD1 (6 bases). The CDR3 runs to 15 residues. V lost 2 bases and J 0 bases, leaving 11 bases between the germline ends. Per germline, CDR1 MNHNS and CDR2 SASEGT. CDR3 protein: CASSEFQGNSYEQYF. The sequenced part of the CDR3 DNA is TGTGCCAGCAGTGAATTTCAGGGGAACTCCTACGAG.

The CDR3 DNA, read in part, is TGTGCCAGCTCTCAGGGGGGTGCTGGGGCCAACGTC. Encoded protein: CASSQGGAGANV. The complete CDR3 sequence is CASSQGGAGANVLTF. The V gene is TRBV2, the J gene TRBJ2-6; a possible D gene is TRBD1 (7 bases). The read halts 3 residues ahead of the CDR3 end, with the missing end drawn from the germline J gene. Germline CDR1 is SNHLY and CDR2 is FYNNEI. The CDR3 is 15 residues long. Between the trimmed V and J ends, which lost 8 bases and 2 bases, there was a span of 13 bases. The entire variable domain, with the rest obtained from reference TRBV2 and TRBJ2-6, is as follows: EPEVTQTPSHQVTQMGQEVILRCVPISNHLYFYWYRQILGQKVEFLVSFYNNEISEKSEIFDDQFSVERPDGSNFTLKIRSTKLEDSAMYFCASSQGGAGANVLTFGAGSRLTVL.

With regard to this clone: The CDR3 is cut off 3 residues early in the read; its end comes from the germline J gene. The gene calls are TRBV30 and TRBJ2-6; 7 bases are a match to TRBD1. The germline CDR1 and CDR2 sequences are GTSNPN and SVGIG (reference sequence). With V trimmed by 0 bases and J by 1 base, 15 bases remained unmatched. The CDR3 sequence is 20 residues long. The CDR3 sequence is CAWSVFKGAFFSSGANVLTF. Partial CDR3 DNA: TGTGCCTGGAGTGTATTTAAGGGGGCGTTTTTTTCTTCTGGGGCCAACGTC. The full variable domain, its missing parts supplied by reference TRBV30 and TRBJ2-6, is SQTIHQWPATLVQPVGSPLSLECTVEGTSNPNLYWYRQAAGRGLQLLFYSVGIGQISSEVPQNLSASRPQDRQFILSSKKLLLSDSGFYLCAWSVFKGAFFSSGANVLTFGAGSRLTVL.

Comments on this clone: The read stops 3 residues short of the end of the CDR3; the missing end is completed from the germline J gene. The rearrangement links TRBV19 to TRBJ1-1, with D possibly being TRBD1 (6 bases). The CDR3 runs 13 residues. V shed 8 bases and J shed 6 bases, with 16 bases lying between them. Germline loops: CDR1 LNHDA, CDR2 SQIVND (reference sequence). This CDR3 reads CASANTGFPEAFF. Incomplete CDR3 DNA: TGTGCCAGTGCCAACACAGGGTTCCCTGAA.

Worth noting for this clone: The read terminates 3 residues ahead of where the CDR3 ends, so the germline J gene completes it. The V call is TRBV7-9, the J call TRBJ2-3; D not resolved. The ends were cut back, 5 bases at V and 2 bases at J, with 14 bases in the middle. Per the germline V gene, CDR1 is SEHNR and CDR2 is FQNEAQ (reference sequence). The CDR3 totals 15 residues. The part of the CDR3 DNA that was read is TGTGCCAGCAGCCCCCCCGTACAATACACAGATACG. Amino acids: CASSPPVQYTDT. The complete CDR3 sequence is CASSPPVQYTDTQYF.

A word on this clone: The sequence runs out 3 residues before the end of the CDR3; the remainder is reconstructed from the germline J gene. The V and J genes are TRBV7-8 and TRBJ2-7; TRBD1 matches 7 bases. V lost 7 bases, J lost 0 bases, and 12 bases stayed unmatched. Per germline, CDR1 SGHVS and CDR2 FQNEAQ. The CDR3 runs to 16 residues. The CDR3 reads CASTNLGQPLSYEQYF. The sequenced part of the CDR3 DNA is TGTGCCAGCACCAACCTGGGACAGCCTCTCTCCTACGAG.

According to its frequency, this clone is medium-sized. The read terminates 3 residues before the CDR3 end, so the remaining end is supplied by the germline J gene. The chain employs TRBV6-1 and TRBJ1-5, with TRBD1 as a possible D gene (5 bases). Germline V gene sequence: CDR1 MNHNS, CDR2 SASEGT. V was shortened by 0 bases and J by 4 bases, with 10 bases between the two germline ends. CDR3 length: 15 residues. Incomplete CDR3 DNA: TGTGCCAGCAGTGAAGCTCCGACAGATAATCAGCCC. This gives the protein CASSEAPTDNQP. The entire CDR3 is CASSEAPTDNQPQHF.

As concerns this clone: The read stops 3 residues short of the end of the CDR3; the missing end is completed from the germline J gene. The V call is TRBV11-2, the J call TRBJ1-4, with TRBD1 as a possible D gene (6 bases). Trimming took 6 bases from V and 8 from J, leaving 16 bases between them. This CDR3 is 14 amino acids long. The V gene's germline CDR1 is SGHAT and CDR2 FQNNGV. CDR3 region: CASSAGAREEKLFF. The CDR3 bases that were read are TGTGCCAGCAGTGCAGGGGCCAGGGAGGAAAAA.

With respect to this clone: The read terminates 3 residues ahead of where the CDR3 ends, so the germline J gene completes it. The chain employs TRBV7-3 and TRBJ2-1; D is unresolved. There are 16 residues in the CDR3. V lost 2 bases to trimming and J lost 4 bases, with 15 bases between them. The germline V gene has CDR1 SGHTA and CDR2 FQGTGA. Incomplete CDR3 DNA: TGTGCCAGCAGCTTAGCCCGCTATCCCCCTTACAATGAG. This gives the protein CASSLARYPPYNE. The full CDR3 is CASSLARYPPYNEQFF.

With regard to this clone: With the read ending 3 residues before the CDR3 end, the germline J gene is used to fill in that end. This rearrangement joins TRBV20-1 to TRBJ2-5; 12 bases match TRBD2. The CDR3 covers 16 residues. Germline trimming cut 6 bases from V and 2 bases from J; bases unmatched to any gene: 10. CDR1 and CDR2 (germline): DFQATT, SNEGSKA (reference sequence). The covered CDR3 bases are TGCAGTGCCCCGAGGACTAGCGGGACCCTACAAGAGACC. Its protein product is CSAPRTSGTLQET. The whole CDR3 protein reads CSAPRTSGTLQETQYF.

In the case of this clone: From the germline J gene comes the end of the CDR3, since the read stops 3 residues before it. V and J are TRBV29-1 and TRBJ1-1, with D possibly matching TRBD1 (5 bases). CDR1 is SQVTM and CDR2 is ANQGSEA in the germline V gene. This CDR3 region has 13 residues. CDR3 in amino acids: CSVLGTSGILAFF. The sequenced CDR3 bases are TGCAGCGTTCTCGGGACTAGCGGGATCTTG.

About this clone itself: The CDR3 end lies 3 residues beyond the end of the read and is filled in from the germline J gene. This rearrangement joins TRBV19 to TRBJ1-5, with 7 nucleotides matching TRBD1. The CDR3 sequence is 13 residues long. CDR1 is LNHDA and CDR2 is SQIVND in the germline V gene (reference sequence). V lost 9 bases to trimming and J lost 7 bases; unmatched junction nucleotides: 9. The sequenced CDR3 bases are TGTGCCAGCAGCCAGGGGGGAGGACAGCCC. Translated: CASSQGGGQP. The whole CDR3 protein reads CASSQGGGQPQHF. Filled out from reference TRBV19 and TRBJ1-5, the complete variable domain reads DGGITQSPKYLFRKEGQNVTLSCEQNLNHDAMYWYRQDPGQGLRLIYYSQIVNDFQKGDIAEGYSVSREKKESFPLTVTSAQKNPTAFYLCASSQGGGQPQHFGDGTRLSIL.

The CDR3 loop is CASSPQGAGSSYDYTF. The DNA read from the CDR3 is TGTGCCAGCTCACCCCAGGGGGCGGGTTCATCCTACGAC. The V and J genes are TRBV18 and TRBJ1-2, with 8 bases that match TRBD1. The CDR3 end falls 3 residues outside the read, so it is completed with the germline J gene. The CDR3 sequence is 16 residues long. Germline loops: CDR1 KGHSH, CDR2 LQKENI.

Concerning this clone: With the read ending 3 residues before the CDR3 end, the germline J gene is used to fill in that end. This chain joins TRBV27 and TRBJ1-6, with 7 bases that match TRBD1. The ends lost 6 bases at V and 6 bases at J; junction bases unmatched: 14. Looked up from germline, CDR1 is MNHEY and CDR2 is SMNVEV (reference sequence). The CDR3 sequence is 17 residues long. Incomplete CDR3 DNA: TGTGCCAGCAGCTCATTAAGCACCGGGACAGTTAATTCACCC. Translated, it gives CASSSLSTGTVNSP. Given in full, the CDR3 is CASSSLSTGTVNSPLHF.

In the case of this clone: The CDR3 is cut off 3 residues early in the read; its end comes from the germline J gene. The chain couples TRBV2 to TRBJ2-7, with 10 bases that match TRBD2. Germline V lookup: CDR1 SNHLY, CDR2 FYNNEI. The V and J ends lost 7 bases and 3 bases, in that order; junction bases with no gene match: 9. The CDR3 spans 15 residues. The covered CDR3 bases are TGTGCCAGCACCCAAGGGGCTAGCGGGAGCTACGAG. It specifies CASTQGASGSYE. The CDR3, in full, reads CASTQGASGSYEQYF. The full variable domain, completed using reference TRBV2 and TRBJ2-7, is EPEVTQTPSHQVTQMGQEVILRCVPISNHLYFYWYRQILGQKVEFLVSFYNNEISEKSEIFDDQFSVERPDGSNFTLKIRSTKLEDSAMYFCASTQGASGSYEQYFGPGTRLTVT.

CDR3 DNA (partial): TGCGCCAGCAGTGTTAATAGCGGGGACCTTAGCACAGATACG. Translating it yields CASSVNSGDLSTDT. The whole CDR3 reads CASSVNSGDLSTDTQYF. The V gene is TRBV10-1, the J gene TRBJ2-3, with 8 bases matching TRBD2. The sequenced fragment ends 3 residues before the CDR3 boundary, so the rest is inferred from the germline J gene. Germline CDR1 WNHNN, CDR2 SYGVQD (reference sequence). J gave up 0 bases and V 4 bases, and 9 bases lay outside the gene matches. The length of the CDR3 is 17 residues.

As for this clone: The CDR3 end is not reached by the read, which stops 3 residues before it; the germline J gene fills it in. The gene calls are TRBV7-9 and TRBJ2-7; 8 positions match TRBD1. The length of the CDR3 is 15 residues. Trimming at V came to 1 base and at J to 5 bases, leaving 7 bases not matched to a gene. Germline V lookup: CDR1 SEHNR, CDR2 FQNEAQ (reference sequence). Here the CDR3 reads CASSLVPGGFNEQYF. The sequenced CDR3 bases are TGTGCCAGCAGCTTAGTTCCAGGGGGCTTCAACGAG.

With regard to this clone: The read is 3 residues too short to cover the CDR3 end, so that end is filled in from the germline J gene. V is TRBV2 and J is TRBJ1-3; 9 bases align to TRBD1. The germline gives CDR1 SNHLY, CDR2 FYNNEI. This CDR3 spans 15 amino acids. The J segment lost 4 bases and the V segment lost 4 bases, leaving 5 bases of the junction unmatched. The CDR3 loop is CASSAGQGPGNTIYF. CDR3 DNA (partial): TGTGCCAGCAGTGCGGGACAGGGACCAGGAAACACC.

Points on this clone: The read ends 3 residues early relative to the CDR3; the germline J gene fills the gap. The chain is built from TRBV19 and TRBJ2-3; TRBD2 agrees at 11 bases. The germline CDR1 and CDR2 sequences are LNHDA and SQIVND (reference sequence). The CDR3 consists of 15 residues. V gave up 1 base and J gave up 6 bases; unmatched junction bases: 3. CDR3 DNA, as far as it was read: TGTGCCAGTAGTATAGGACTAGCGGGGTCCGATACG. This encodes CASSIGLAGSDT. The whole CDR3 reads CASSIGLAGSDTQYF.

Remarks on this clone: At one end, the junction sequence differs from germline, possibly due to a read error. The read gets to within 3 residues of the CDR3 end, and the germline J gene fills in the rest. The same CDR3 can be traced to other DNA sequences in this sample. This chain connects TRBV5-1 to TRBJ1-3, with D possibly matching TRBD1 (5 bases). Germline V gene sequence: CDR1 SGHRS, CDR2 YFSETQ. CDR3 length: 14 amino acids. The CDR3 spells CASSPNTQGNTIYF. The CDR3 bases that were read are TGCGCCAGCAGCCCCAACACGCAGGGAAACACA.

As to this clone: The read falls 3 residues short of the CDR3 end, and the missing part is taken from the germline J gene. This chain joins TRBV4-2 and TRBJ2-7; TRBD2 agrees at 9 bases. This CDR3 spans 16 amino acids. Germline V lookup: CDR1 LGHNA, CDR2 YNFKEQ. Unmatched junction bases numbered 6, after V lost 1 base and J lost 2 bases. The sequenced CDR3 bases are TGTGCCAGCAGCCAAGTTTTAATAGCGGGAGCCTACGAG. Translation gives CASSQVLIAGAYE. The whole CDR3 region reads CASSQVLIAGAYEQYF.

Details on this clone: The read gets to within 3 residues of the CDR3 end, and the germline J gene fills in the rest. This chain joins TRBV7-6 and TRBJ2-7; 7 bases are shared with TRBD1. Germline V gene lookup returns CDR1 SGHVS and CDR2 FNYEAQ. The CDR3 is 15 amino acids. The junction had 5 bases not matched to a gene; V was cut back by 3 bases and J by 0 bases. The DNA read from the CDR3 is TGTGCCAGCAGCTTCGGGGACAGCAGCTCCTACGAG. Encoded protein: CASSFGDSSSYE. The CDR3, in full, reads CASSFGDSSSYEQYF.

Remarks on this clone: The CDR3 is cut off 3 residues early in the read; its end comes from the germline J gene. This chain uses TRBV6-2 or TRBV6-3 with TRBJ1-1, with 9 bases fitting TRBD1. CDR1 and CDR2 (germline): MNHEY, SVGEGT. There are 16 residues in the CDR3. After removal of 6 bases from V and 5 bases from J, the junction contained 13 bases not matched to a gene. The sequenced CDR3 bases are TGTGCCAGCAGGACTAACAGGGGGCTCCTCCGAACTGAA. It specifies CASRTNRGLLRTE. From start to end, the CDR3 is CASRTNRGLLRTEAFF.

Regarding this clone: From the germline J gene comes the end of the CDR3, since the read stops 3 residues before it. V is TRBV2 and J is TRBJ2-7; D ambiguous. Trimming cost V 8 bases and J 1 base, with 6 bases left between them. This CDR3 spans 11 amino acids. Germline-derived CDR1 and CDR2 are SNHLY and FYNNEI. The chain's CDR3 is CASGASYEQYF. The sequenced CDR3 bases are TGTGCCAGCGGTGCATCCTACGAG.

Points on this clone: The read comes to an end 3 residues before the CDR3 does, leaving the germline J gene to fill in the end. This chain connects TRBV6-1 to TRBJ1-6; 9 bases fit TRBD1. This CDR3 comprises 16 residues. CDR1 is MNHNS and CDR2 is SASEGT in the germline V gene. V was pared by 0 bases and J by 10 bases, with 7 bases of the junction left unmatched. The CDR3 here is CASSEAEDRGGSPLHF. Incomplete CDR3 DNA: TGTGCCAGCAGTGAAGCAGAGGACAGGGGTGGCTCACCC.

The CDR3 region is CASSPPGQGKYGYTF. The sequenced part of the CDR3 DNA is TGTGCCAGCTCACCACCGGGACAGGGGAAATATGGC. This chain connects TRBV18 to TRBJ1-2; 10 bases match TRBD1. The read comes to an end 3 residues before the CDR3 does, leaving the germline J gene to fill in the end. Looked up from germline, CDR1 is KGHSH and CDR2 is LQKENI. V was clipped by 0 bases and J by 5 bases; unmatched bases: 3. The CDR3 covers 15 residues. The whole variable domain, remainder taken from reference TRBV18 and TRBJ1-2, is NAGVMQNPRHLVRRRGQEARLRCSPMKGHSHVYWYRQLPEEGLKFMVYLQKENIIDESGMPKERFSAEFPKEGPSILRIQQVVRGDSAAYFCASSPPGQGKYGYTFGSGTRLTVV.

As to this clone: The read stops 3 residues short of the end of the CDR3; the missing end is completed from the germline J gene. J is TRBJ1-1 and V is TRBV6-1; no firm D call. Per germline, CDR1 MNHNS and CDR2 SASEGT. The V and J ends lost 1 base and 1 base respectively, with 4 bases between them. This CDR3 comprises 13 residues. This CDR3 is CASSEVQNTEAFF. CDR3 DNA, as far as it was read: TGTGCCAGCAGTGAAGTTCAGAACACTGAA.

For this clone: The read falls 3 residues short of the CDR3 end, and the missing part is taken from the germline J gene. The chain uses TRBV7-3 and TRBJ2-3; TRBD2 matches at 14 bases. The germline CDR1 and CDR2 sequences are SGHTA and FQGTGA. The CDR3 has 15 residues. The V gene end was trimmed by 5 bases and the J gene end by 5 bases; junction bases not matched to a gene: 3. CDR3: CASSAGLAGEDTQYF. The sequenced part of the CDR3 DNA is TGTGCCAGCAGCGCGGGACTAGCGGGAGAAGATACG.

Turning to this clone: The read terminates 3 residues before the CDR3 end, so the remaining end is supplied by the germline J gene. The chain links TRBV6-1 to TRBJ2-4; 7 bases align to TRBD2. J gave up 7 bases and V 2 bases, and 2 bases lay outside the gene matches. CDR1 and CDR2 from the germline V gene are MNHNS and SASEGT. The CDR3 extends over 13 amino acids. The CDR3 bases that were read are TGTGCCAGCAGTGAAAGGGGAGGGAACATT. Encoded protein: CASSERGGNI. The CDR3 in its entirety is CASSERGGNIQYF.

In regard to this clone: Read coverage stops 3 residues before the CDR3 terminus; the germline J gene supplies the remainder. The rearrangement uses TRBV30 and TRBJ2-3, with 8 bases aligning to TRBD1. The CDR3 sequence is 14 residues long. Germline loops: CDR1 GTSNPN, CDR2 SVGIG (reference sequence). CDR3 in amino acids: CAWSVQGGNQPQYF. The part of the CDR3 DNA that was read is TGTGCCTGGAGTGTACAGGGGGGCAATCAGCCG.

Concerning this clone itself: This sample also contains other DNA sequences that code for the same CDR3. Here the CDR3 reads CAWSPDRVDGNTIYF. The CDR3 bases that were read are TGTGCCTGGAGTCCGGACAGGGTGGATGGAAACACC. This chain links TRBV30 with TRBJ1-3; 8 bases align to TRBD1. The read falls 3 residues short of the CDR3 end, and the missing part is taken from the germline J gene. The junction had 6 bases not matched to a gene; V was cut back by 2 bases and J by 3 bases. Germline V gene sequence: CDR1 GTSNPN, CDR2 SVGIG (reference sequence). CDR3 length: 15 residues.